What follows is one T cell receptor beta chain and its context. Its target is not known. The data belong to a study of shared clonotypes between healthy human individuals. General study results and limits: Sampling was confined to blood; repertoires within tissues likely differ.

V lost 3 bases and J 4 bases, leaving 17 bases between the germline ends. Germline lookup yields CDR1 SGDLS and CDR2 YYNGEE. This CDR3 is 16 amino acids long. Once extracted for a subset, genomic DNA was divided evenly among several immunoSEQ plates. Around 300 ng DNA, some 30,000 T cell genomes, went into unsorted PBMC replicate PCRs. Sequenced by immunoSEQ multiplex PCR; TCRdb stores in-frame clones only, minus some. The profile covers about 560,000 clones, with 70% to 80% appearing a single time and around 12% taken by the ten largest. Donors included only healthy HIV-negative adults lacking recent acute infections or vaccinations.

The chain couples TRBV9 to TRBJ2-1; D not resolved. The sample taken for sequencing was PBMCs. The TCR originated in a woman in her thirties or forties in good health. Some clones in this sample may be carry-over from other donors' samples. CDR3 nucleotide sequence: TGTGCCAGCAGCGCTCATCACACAAGATTTTACAATGAGCAGTTCTTC. Protein sequence: CASSAHHTRFYNEQFF.